The clone carrying this T cell receptor (beta chain) appeared once. Its antigen is unknown. Nominally healthy donors were sampled, though unrecorded immune exposures were likely. The data stem from a study of cytomegalovirus exposure and HLA in healthy donors. Whole-study results and caveats: There were approximately 150 TCR beta chains listed as cytomegalovirus-associated.

The PCR was carried out with 60 Vbeta primers and 13 Jbeta primers. The assay was immunoSEQ multiplex PCR, and TCRdb's table has in-frame clones only and misses some. The sample yields around 95,000 clones, under 85% seen once. Trimming took 9 bases from V and 2 from J, leaving 8 bases between them. This CDR3 has 12 amino acids. Germline V CDR1 and CDR2: MNHEY, SVGAGI. This clonotype was sampled from a female donor in good health and CMV-seropositive. The chain recombines TRBV6-5 with TRBJ1-5; D is unclear. Specimen: PBMCs. The CDR3 here is CARTEGNQPQHF. The CDR3 DNA is TGTGCCAGAACCGAGGGCAATCAGCCCCAGCATTTT.